Listed below are T cell receptor beta chains from one sample, sequenced in a study of T-cell memory formation after mild COVID-19. TCRdb used MiXCR to reprocess the 5' RACE reads, holding one entry per CDR3 protein. Of over 120,000 distinct CDR3 sequences listed, less than 20% were seen once; the top ten hold approximately 2.4%. Sequencing was done on a sample of PBMCs or a T cell subset sorted from them (not recorded which). The receptor source for this set is an adult woman who had mild COVID-19 (a few samples of this study predate the infection). Cell type and time point are not known. CDR3s include the opening cysteine and the closing phenylalanine or tryptophan. A D gene is named only where the DNA matches it firmly. For some rows the clone size is stated as once, few or many, or as a class when expanded; others skip it.

V	size	D	J	DNA	CDR3
TRBV5-4	NA	TRBD1	TRBJ1-2	TGTGCCAGCAGCTGGGGGGGACAGGGGGCTATGGGCTACACCTTC	CASSWGGQGAMGYTF
TRBV9	NA	NA	TRBJ2-2	TGTGCCAGCAGCGCGACTGGCCCGTCCACCGGGGAGCTGTTTTTT	CASSATGPSTGELFF
TRBV6-5	NA	TRBD1	TRBJ1-1	TGTGCCAGCACTTGGACAGGGTCCACTGAAGCTTTCTTT	CASTWTGSTEAFF
TRBV6-2/TRBV6-3	NA	NA	TRBJ2-1	TGTGCCAGCAGTGGTGGGCAGGCCGGCTACAATGAGCAGTTCTTC	CASSGGQAGYNEQFF
TRBV7-2	few	TRBD2	TRBJ2-3	TGTGCCAGCAGCCCCGGGACTAGCGCCGATACGCAGTATTTT	CASSPGTSADTQYF
TRBV7-9	many	TRBD1	TRBJ2-7	TGTGCCAGCAGCTTAGACGGGGACAGCTACTACGAGCAGTACTTC	CASSLDGDSYYEQYF
TRBV5-1	NA	NA	TRBJ2-1	TGCGCCAGCAGCAGGGACCACGCCGATGAGCAGTTCTTC	CASSRDHADEQFF
TRBV19	NA	TRBD2	TRBJ2-5	TGTGCCAGTAGTATACTAGCGGGATTGGAGACCCAGTACTTC	CASSILAGLETQYF
TRBV4-3	NA	NA	TRBJ1-2	TGCGCCAGCAGCCAAGTCACCAGCTCTAACTATGGCTACACCTTC	CASSQVTSSNYGYTF
TRBV5-5	NA	NA	TRBJ2-1	TGTGCCAGCAGCTTGGCCGGCAGCAATAGGTTTAATGAGCAGTTCTTC	CASSLAGSNRFNEQFF
TRBV20-1	few	NA	TRBJ1-1	TGCAGTGCTAGAGCCCAGAACACTGAAGCTTTCTTT	CSARAQNTEAFF
TRBV7-2	few	NA	TRBJ2-1	TGTGCCAGCAGCTTAGAGGTAAGCTCCTACAATGAGCAGTTCTTC	CASSLEVSSYNEQFF
TRBV19	NA	NA	TRBJ2-7	TGTGCCAGTAGTAACAGAGAAACCTACGAGCAGTACTTC	CASSNRETYEQYF